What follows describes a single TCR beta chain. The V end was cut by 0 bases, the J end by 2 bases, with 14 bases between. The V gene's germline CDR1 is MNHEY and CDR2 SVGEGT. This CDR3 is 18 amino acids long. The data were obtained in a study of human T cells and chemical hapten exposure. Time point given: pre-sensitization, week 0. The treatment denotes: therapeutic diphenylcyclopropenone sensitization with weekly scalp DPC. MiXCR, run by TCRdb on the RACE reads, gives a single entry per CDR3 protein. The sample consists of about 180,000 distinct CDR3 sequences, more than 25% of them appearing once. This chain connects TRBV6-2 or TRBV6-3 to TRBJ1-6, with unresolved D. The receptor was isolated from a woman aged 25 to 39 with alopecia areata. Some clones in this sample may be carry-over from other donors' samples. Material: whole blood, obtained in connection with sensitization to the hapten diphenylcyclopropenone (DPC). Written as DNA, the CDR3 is TGTGCCAGCAGTTACTCGACCGGCCTGGAGGCCTATAATTCACCCCTCCACTTT. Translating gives CASSYSTGLEAYNSPLHF.